This T cell receptor (beta chain) originates from a study of T cell responses to AZD1222 COVID-19 vaccine. Produced via immunoSEQ multiplex PCR; TCRdb's table is partial and in-frame only. The sample consists of 120,000 or so clones, 75% to 95% of them appearing once. The germline CDR1 and CDR2 sequences are SQVTM and ANQGSEA. This CDR3 has 13 amino acids. V lost 7 bases to trimming and J lost 1 base, with 13 bases between them. This TCR came from an adult in good health. The sequencing here drew on peripheral blood, taken on day 0 of AZD1222 vaccination. This rearrangement joins TRBV29-1 to TRBJ1-1; possibly TRBD1 for D (6 bases). CDR3 coding DNA: TGCAGCGCCCTCGGGACACAGAACACTGAAGCTTTCTTT. This encodes CSALGTQNTEAFF.